This paragraph covers one T cell receptor beta chain sequence. V was clipped by 6 bases and J by 4 bases, with 13 bases between them. The V gene's germline CDR1 is MNHEY and CDR2 SVGEGT. CDR3 size: 14 residues. Random hexamers were used to reverse transcribe 0.5 to 1 ug of RNA. immunoSEQ multiplex PCR amplified TCR beta CDR3 across 54 Vbeta, 13 Jbeta. TCRdb used MiXCR to reprocess the immunoSEQ multiplex PCR reads, holding one entry per CDR3 protein. The repertoire holds approximately 300,000 distinct CDR3 sequences, with around 85% as singletons. This entry comes from a study of CD8 T cells in Susac syndrome.

Input material: CD8+ T cells from PBMCs. The sequence was obtained from a human donor with multiple sclerosis. V is TRBV6-2 or TRBV6-3 and J is TRBJ2-1; maybe TRBD1 (6 bases). CDR3 sequence: CASSGQGQYNEQFF. The CDR3 nucleotides are TGTGCCAGCAGCGGGCAGGGACAATACAATGAGCAGTTCTTC.